What follows describes a single T cell receptor beta chain. Its binding antigen is unknown. No base quality values were provided; no much bigger clone lies one nucleotide off. This entry comes from a study of OX40 agonist ivuxolimab in advanced cancers. Some background on the complete study: Ivuxolimab was an agonistic, fully human IgG2 monoclonal antibody directed against OX40 (CD134), a costimulatory receptor. Intravenous ivuxolimab was administered to patients every 2 weeks at six dose levels: 0.01, 0.1, 0.3, 1.5, 3 and 10 mg/kg. Of the roughly 52 dose-escalation patients, hepatocellular carcinoma was present in approximately 20, melanoma in around 15, renal cell carcinoma in 9 and head and neck cancer in 9. The dose-escalation cohort was over 70% male with a mean age of about 65 years, ranging from roughly 20 to 85. Prior anti-PD-1, anti-PD-L1 or anti-CTLA-4 therapy was permitted, and approximately 42% of dose-escalation patients had received checkpoint inhibitors. Three dose-escalation patients achieved partial responses, one with hepatocellular carcinoma and two with cutaneous melanoma. The point of sequencing TCRbeta in the periphery was to test whether ivuxolimab changed TCR sequence diversity and drove clonal T-cell expansion. The monotherapy dose-escalation portion (N ≈ 50 patients) of the phase I ivuxolimab trial is reported in the paper.

Results and caveats for the whole study, not just this receptor: At doses of 0.1 to 3.0 mg/kg, clonal expansion of both CD4+ and CD8+ T cells in blood was seen between baseline and week 6. The antigen specificity of the peripheral T cells that underwent clonal expansion was not determined. In partial responders in the 0.1-3.0 mg/kg groups, normalized peripheral clonal expansion was found to be among the lowest, especially among CD8+ T cells. After ivuxolimab, CD8+ T cells had more expanded clones than CD4+ T cells on average. Low levels of normalized T-cell clonal expansion were also seen in some patients who did not respond.

Genomic DNA was isolated from the sorted cells so that the TCRbeta CDR3 region could be sequenced. The immunoSEQ Assay was used for sequencing of TCRbeta CDR3 regions. The immuneACCESS repertoire file appears here via TCRdb, limited to in-frame rearrangements. These files lack a portion of the clones; in checked studies, under half of the deficit traces to unresolved V genes, and the cause of the others is not known. In this sample the table shows 45,000 to 65,000 clones, roughly four fifths of which occur a single time. In total, the top ten clones hold 0.69% of the sample. Patients with autoimmune disease history or receiving systemic immunosuppression were excluded from the trial. Peripheral blood for TCR sequencing was collected from all dose cohorts at baseline, on cycle 4 day 1, and on cycle 7 day 1. The samples were taken from a phase I, first-in-human, multicenter, open-label dose-escalation trial of ivuxolimab. Adults with locally advanced or metastatic melanoma, renal cell carcinoma, hepatocellular carcinoma or head and neck squamous cell carcinoma were enrolled in the trial. Before TCR sequencing, CD4+ T cells and CD8+ T cells from peripheral blood were sorted into separate populations.

This TCR came from an adult with an advanced solid tumor such as melanoma, head and neck, liver or kidney cancer. The source was CD4+ or CD8+ T cells sorted from blood, collected in a trial of the OX40 agonist ivuxolimab.

The DNA reads TGTGCCAGCAGCTCGCCGGGACAGGGAGCTGGCTACACCTTC. Its amino acids are CASSSPGQGAGYTF. The chain was built from TRBV7-9 and TRBJ1-2, with 9 bases aligning to TRBD1. From cysteine to phenylalanine, the CDR3 is 14 amino acids long. Only the CDR3 region is kept as DNA, spanning 42 bases read in frame from base 1. CDR1 and CDR2 (SEHNR, FQNEAQ) derive from the germline V gene (reference sequence). Trimming leaves V shorter by 4 bases and J shorter by 7 bases, with the junction holding 7 bases beyond the gene matches.